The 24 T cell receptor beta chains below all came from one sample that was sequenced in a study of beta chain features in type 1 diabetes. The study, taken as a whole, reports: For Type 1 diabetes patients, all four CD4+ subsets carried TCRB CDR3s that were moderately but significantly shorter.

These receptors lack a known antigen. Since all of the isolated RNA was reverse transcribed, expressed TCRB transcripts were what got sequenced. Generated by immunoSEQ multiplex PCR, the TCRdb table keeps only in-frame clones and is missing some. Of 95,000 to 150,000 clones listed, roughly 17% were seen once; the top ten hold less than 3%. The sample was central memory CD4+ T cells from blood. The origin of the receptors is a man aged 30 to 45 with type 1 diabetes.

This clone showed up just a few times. The CDR3 bases are TGTGCCAGCAGTGAAGGCGGCAGGGGCACAGATACGCAGTATTTT. Translation gives CASSEGGRGTDTQYF. V usage is TRBV2 and J usage is TRBJ2-3; perhaps TRBD1 as D (5 bases). V lost 1 base, J lost 1 base, and 9 bases lay in between. Germline V gene sequence: CDR1 SNHLY, CDR2 FYNNEI. This CDR3 is built from 15 residues.

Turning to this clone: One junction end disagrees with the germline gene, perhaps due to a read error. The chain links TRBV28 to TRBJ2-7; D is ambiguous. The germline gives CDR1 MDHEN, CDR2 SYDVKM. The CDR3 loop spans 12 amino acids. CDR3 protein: CASSSTDLMIGF. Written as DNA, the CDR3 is TGTGCCAGCAGCTCTACGGACCTCATGATTGGCTTC.

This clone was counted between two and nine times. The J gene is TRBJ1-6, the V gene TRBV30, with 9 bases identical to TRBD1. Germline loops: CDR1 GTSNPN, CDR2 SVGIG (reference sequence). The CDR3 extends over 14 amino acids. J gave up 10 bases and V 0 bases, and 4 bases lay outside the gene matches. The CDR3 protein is CAWSVRTGDSPLHF. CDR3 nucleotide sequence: TGTGCCTGGAGTGTCCGGACAGGGGACTCACCCCTCCACTTT. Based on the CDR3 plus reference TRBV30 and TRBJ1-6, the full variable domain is SQTIHQWPATLVQPVGSPLSLECTVEGTSNPNLYWYRQAAGRGLQLLFYSVGIGQISSEVPQNLSASRPQDRQFILSSKKLLLSDSGFYLCAWSVRTGDSPLHFGNGTRLTVT.

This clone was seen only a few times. The CDR3 is CASSPGVDNEKLFF. The CDR3 coding sequence is TGTGCCAGCAGCCCAGGGGTGGATAATGAAAAACTGTTTTTT. The chain uses TRBV7-6 and TRBJ1-4, with a tentative D call TRBD1 (6 bases). This CDR3 contains 14 residues. Trimming removed 5 bases from V and 4 bases from J, with 11 bases in between. Germline CDR1 and CDR2: SGHVS and FNYEAQ.

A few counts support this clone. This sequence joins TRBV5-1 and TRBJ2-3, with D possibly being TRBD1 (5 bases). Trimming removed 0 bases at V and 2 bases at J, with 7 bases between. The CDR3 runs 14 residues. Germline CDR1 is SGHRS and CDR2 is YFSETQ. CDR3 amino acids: CASSLGQTTDTQYF. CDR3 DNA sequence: TGCGCCAGCAGCTTGGGACAGACCACAGATACGCAGTATTTT.

The CDR3 loop is CASSLSPGSTPDEQFF. The CDR3 DNA follows: TGTGCCAGCAGCTTATCTCCGGGTTCTACGCCCGATGAGCAGTTCTTC. V and J are TRBV13 and TRBJ2-1, with D uncertain. This CDR3 is built from 16 residues. CDR1 and CDR2 (germline): PRHDT, FYEKMQ (reference sequence). V was clipped by 2 bases and J by 8 bases, with 19 bases between them.

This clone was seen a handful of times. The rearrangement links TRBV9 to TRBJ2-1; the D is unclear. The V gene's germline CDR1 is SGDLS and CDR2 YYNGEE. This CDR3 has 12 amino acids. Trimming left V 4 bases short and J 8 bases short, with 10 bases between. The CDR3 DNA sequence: TGTGCCAGCAGCAACGGTGGGGATGAGCAGTTCTTC. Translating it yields CASSNGGDEQFF.

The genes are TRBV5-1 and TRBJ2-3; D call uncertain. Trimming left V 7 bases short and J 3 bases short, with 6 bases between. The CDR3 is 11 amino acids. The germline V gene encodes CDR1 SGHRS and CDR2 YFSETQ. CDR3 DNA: TGCGCCAGCTCAGAGACAGATACGCAGTATTTT. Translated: CASSETDTQYF.

CDR3 nucleotide sequence: TGTGCCTGGATTCCATCTCAGGCTTCAGGTGGAGGCTACACCTTC. It is translated as CAWIPSQASGGGYTF. V and J are TRBV30 and TRBJ1-2; D remains unclear. Germline loops: CDR1 GTSNPN, CDR2 SVGIG (reference sequence). The CDR3 loop spans 15 amino acids. The ends were cut back, 4 bases at V and 8 bases at J, with 23 bases in the middle. Complete variable domain (other parts from reference TRBV30 and TRBJ1-2): SQTIHQWPATLVQPVGSPLSLECTVEGTSNPNLYWYRQAAGRGLQLLFYSVGIGQISSEVPQNLSASRPQDRQFILSSKKLLLSDSGFYLCAWIPSQASGGGYTFGSGTRLTVV.

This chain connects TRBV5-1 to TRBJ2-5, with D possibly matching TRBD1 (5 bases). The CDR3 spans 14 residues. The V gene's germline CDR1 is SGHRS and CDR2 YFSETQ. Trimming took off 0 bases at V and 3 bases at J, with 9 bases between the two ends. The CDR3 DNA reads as TGCGCCAGCAGCTTGGCCGGCAGGGAAGAGACCCAGTACTTC. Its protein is CASSLAGREETQYF.

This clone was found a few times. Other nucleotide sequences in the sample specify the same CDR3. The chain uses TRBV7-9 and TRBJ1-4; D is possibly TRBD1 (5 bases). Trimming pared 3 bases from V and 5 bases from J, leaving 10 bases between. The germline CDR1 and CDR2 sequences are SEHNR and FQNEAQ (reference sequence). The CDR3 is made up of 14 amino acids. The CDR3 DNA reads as TGTGCCAGCAGCTTGGGCCAGGGCAATGAAAAACTGTTTTTT. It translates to CASSLGQGNEKLFF.

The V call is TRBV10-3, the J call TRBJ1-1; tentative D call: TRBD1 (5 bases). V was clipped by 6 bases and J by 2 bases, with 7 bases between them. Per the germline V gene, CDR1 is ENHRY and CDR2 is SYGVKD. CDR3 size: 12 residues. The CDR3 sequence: CAIRGANTEAFF. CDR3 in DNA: TGTGCCATCAGAGGGGCTAACACTGAAGCTTTCTTT.

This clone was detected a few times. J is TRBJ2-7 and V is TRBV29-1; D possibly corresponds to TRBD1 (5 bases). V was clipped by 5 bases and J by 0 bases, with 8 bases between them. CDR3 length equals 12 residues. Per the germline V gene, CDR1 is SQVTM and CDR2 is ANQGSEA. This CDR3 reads CSVQQVSYEQYF. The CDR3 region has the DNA TGCAGCGTTCAACAGGTCTCCTACGAGCAGTACTTC.

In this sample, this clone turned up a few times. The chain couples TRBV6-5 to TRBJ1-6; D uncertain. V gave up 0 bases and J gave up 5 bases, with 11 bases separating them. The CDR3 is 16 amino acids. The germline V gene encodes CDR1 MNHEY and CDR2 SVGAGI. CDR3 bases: TGTGCCAGCAGTTACTCTCCCGAGTTAGATAATTCACCCCTCCACTTT. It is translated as CASSYSPELDNSPLHF.

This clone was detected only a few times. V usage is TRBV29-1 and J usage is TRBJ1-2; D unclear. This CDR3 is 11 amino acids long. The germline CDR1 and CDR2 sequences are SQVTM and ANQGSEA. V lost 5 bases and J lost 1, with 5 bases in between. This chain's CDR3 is CSVWSNYGYTF. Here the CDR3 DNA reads TGCAGCGTTTGGAGTAACTATGGCTACACCTTC.

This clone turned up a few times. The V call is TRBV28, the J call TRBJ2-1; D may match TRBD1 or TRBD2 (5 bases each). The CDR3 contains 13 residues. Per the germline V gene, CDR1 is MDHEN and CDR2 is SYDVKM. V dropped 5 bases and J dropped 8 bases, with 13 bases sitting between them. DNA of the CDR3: TGTGCCAGCAGTCCTCTCGGGGCGCATGAGCAGTTCTTC. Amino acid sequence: CASSPLGAHEQFF.

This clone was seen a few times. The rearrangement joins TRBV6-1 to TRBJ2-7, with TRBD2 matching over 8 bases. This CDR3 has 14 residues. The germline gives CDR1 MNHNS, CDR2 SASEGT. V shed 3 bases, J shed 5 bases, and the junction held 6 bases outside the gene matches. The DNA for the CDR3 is TGTGCCAGCAGTGAGCGGGGGGAATGGGACGAGCAGTACTTC. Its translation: CASSERGEWDEQYF.

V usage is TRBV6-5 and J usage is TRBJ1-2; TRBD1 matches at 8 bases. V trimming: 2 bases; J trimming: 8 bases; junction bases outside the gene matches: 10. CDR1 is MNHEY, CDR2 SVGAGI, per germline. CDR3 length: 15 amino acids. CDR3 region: CASSYGTGNFGGYTF. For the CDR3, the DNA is TGTGCCAGCAGTTACGGGACAGGCAACTTTGGGGGCTACACCTTC.

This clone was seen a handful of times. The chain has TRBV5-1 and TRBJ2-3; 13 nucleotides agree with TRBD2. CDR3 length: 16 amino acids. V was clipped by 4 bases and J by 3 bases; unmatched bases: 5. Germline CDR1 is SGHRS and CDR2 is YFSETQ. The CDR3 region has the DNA TGCGCCAGCAGCCCCCTGACTAGCGGGGGGACAGATACGCAGTATTTT. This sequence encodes CASSPLTSGGTDTQYF.

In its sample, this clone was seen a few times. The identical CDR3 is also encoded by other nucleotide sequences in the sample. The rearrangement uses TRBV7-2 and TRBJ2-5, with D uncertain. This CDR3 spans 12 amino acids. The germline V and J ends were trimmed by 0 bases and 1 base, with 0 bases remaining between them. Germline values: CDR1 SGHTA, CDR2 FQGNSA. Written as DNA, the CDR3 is TGTGCCAGCAGCTTAGCCCAAGAGACCCAGTACTTC. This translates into CASSLAQETQYF.

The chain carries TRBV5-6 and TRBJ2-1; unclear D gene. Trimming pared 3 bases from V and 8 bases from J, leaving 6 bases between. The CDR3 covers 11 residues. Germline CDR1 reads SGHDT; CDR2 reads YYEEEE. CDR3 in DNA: TGTGCCAGCAGCTCCAACTATGAGCAGTTCTTC. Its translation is CASSSNYEQFF. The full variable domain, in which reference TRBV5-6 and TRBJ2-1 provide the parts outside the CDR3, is DAGVTQSPTHLIKTRGQQVTLRCSPKSGHDTVSWYQQALGQGPQFIFQYYEEEERQRGNFPDRFSGHQFPNYSSELNVNALLLGDSALYLCASSSNYEQFFGPGTRLTVL.

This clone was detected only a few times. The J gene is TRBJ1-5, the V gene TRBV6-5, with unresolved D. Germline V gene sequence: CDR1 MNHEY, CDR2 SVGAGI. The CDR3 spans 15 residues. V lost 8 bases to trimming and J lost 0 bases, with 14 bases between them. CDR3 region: CASGQDSNSNQPQHF. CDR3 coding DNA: TGTGCCAGCGGGCAGGATTCTAATAGCAATCAGCCCCAGCATTTT.

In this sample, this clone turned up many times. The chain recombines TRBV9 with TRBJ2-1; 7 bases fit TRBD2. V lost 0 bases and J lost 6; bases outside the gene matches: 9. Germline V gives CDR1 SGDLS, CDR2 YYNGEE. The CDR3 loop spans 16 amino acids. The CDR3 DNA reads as TGTGCCAGCAGCGTAGGGGGAGGGTATCCTACCAATGAGCAGTTCTTC. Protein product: CASSVGGGYPTNEQFF. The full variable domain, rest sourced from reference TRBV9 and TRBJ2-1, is DSGVTQTPKHLITATGQRVTLRCSPRSGDLSVYWYQQSLDQGLQFLIQYYNGEERAKGNILERFSAQQFPDLHSELNLSSLELGDSALYFCASSVGGGYPTNEQFFGPGTRLTVL.

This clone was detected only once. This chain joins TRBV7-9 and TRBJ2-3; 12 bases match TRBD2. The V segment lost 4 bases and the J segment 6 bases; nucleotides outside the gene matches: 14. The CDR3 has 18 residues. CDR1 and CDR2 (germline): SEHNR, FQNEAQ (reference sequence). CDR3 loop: CASSSPSASGGVMDTQYF. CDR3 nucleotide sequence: TGTGCCAGCAGCTCCCCGAGTGCTAGCGGGGGGGTTATGGATACGCAGTATTTT.